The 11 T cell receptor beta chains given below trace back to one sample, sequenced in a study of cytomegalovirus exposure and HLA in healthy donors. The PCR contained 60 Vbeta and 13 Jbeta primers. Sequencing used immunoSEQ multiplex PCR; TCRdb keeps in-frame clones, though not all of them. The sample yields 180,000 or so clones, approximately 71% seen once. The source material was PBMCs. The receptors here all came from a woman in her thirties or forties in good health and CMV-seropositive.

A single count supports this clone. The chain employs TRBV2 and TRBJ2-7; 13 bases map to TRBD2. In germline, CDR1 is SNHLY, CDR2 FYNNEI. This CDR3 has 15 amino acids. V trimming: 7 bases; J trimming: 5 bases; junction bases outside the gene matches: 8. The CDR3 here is CASKGNGLAGDEQYF. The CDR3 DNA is TGTGCCAGCAAAGGGAACGGACTAGCGGGAGACGAGCAGTACTTC.

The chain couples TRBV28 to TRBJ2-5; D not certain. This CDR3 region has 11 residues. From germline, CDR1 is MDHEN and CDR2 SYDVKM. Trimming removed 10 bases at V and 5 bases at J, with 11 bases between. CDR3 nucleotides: TGTGCCACCACCACCCGGGAGACCCAGTACTTC. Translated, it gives CATTTRETQYF. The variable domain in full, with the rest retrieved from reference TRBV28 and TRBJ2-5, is DVKVTQSSRYLVKRTGEKVFLECVQDMDHENMFWYRQDPGLGLRLIYFSYDVKMKEKGDIPEGYSVSREKKERFSLILESASTNQTSMYLCATTTRETQYFGPGTRLLVL.

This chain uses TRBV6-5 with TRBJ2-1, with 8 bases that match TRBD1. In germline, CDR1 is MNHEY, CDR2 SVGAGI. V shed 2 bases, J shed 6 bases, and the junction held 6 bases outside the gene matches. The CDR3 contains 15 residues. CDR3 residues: CASSYGQGASNEQFF. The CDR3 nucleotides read TGTGCCAGCAGTTACGGGCAGGGGGCCTCCAATGAGCAGTTCTTC.

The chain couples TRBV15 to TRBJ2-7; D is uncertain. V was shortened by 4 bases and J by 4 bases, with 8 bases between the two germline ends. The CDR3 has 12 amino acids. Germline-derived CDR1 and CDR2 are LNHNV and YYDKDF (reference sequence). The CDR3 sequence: CATSNAAYEQYF. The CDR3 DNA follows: TGTGCCACCAGCAATGCGGCGTACGAGCAGTACTTC.

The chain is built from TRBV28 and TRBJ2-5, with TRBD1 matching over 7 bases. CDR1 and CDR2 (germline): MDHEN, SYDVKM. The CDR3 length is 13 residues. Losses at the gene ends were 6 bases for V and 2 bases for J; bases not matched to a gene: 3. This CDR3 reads CASSLGQQETQYF. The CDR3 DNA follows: TGTGCCAGCAGCCTGGGACAGCAAGAGACCCAGTACTTC.

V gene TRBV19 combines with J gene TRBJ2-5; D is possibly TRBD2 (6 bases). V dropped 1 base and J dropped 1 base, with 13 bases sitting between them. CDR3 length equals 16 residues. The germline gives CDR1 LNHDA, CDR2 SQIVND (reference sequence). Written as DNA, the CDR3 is TGTGCCAGTAGTATAGGTAGCGGAGTCCGCCAAGAGACCCAGTACTTC. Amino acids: CASSIGSGVRQETQYF.

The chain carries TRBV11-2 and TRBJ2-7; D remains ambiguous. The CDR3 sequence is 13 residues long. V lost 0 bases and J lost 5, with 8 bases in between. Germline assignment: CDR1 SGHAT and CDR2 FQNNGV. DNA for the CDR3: TGTGCCAGCAGCTTAGATAGAATTAACGAGCAGTACTTC. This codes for CASSLDRINEQYF.

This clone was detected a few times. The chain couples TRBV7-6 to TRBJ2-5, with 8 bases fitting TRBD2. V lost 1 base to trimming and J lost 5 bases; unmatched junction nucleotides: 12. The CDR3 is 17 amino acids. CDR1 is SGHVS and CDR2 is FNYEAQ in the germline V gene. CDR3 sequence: CASSLGVSSGIGETQYF. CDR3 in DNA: TGTGCCAGCAGCTTAGGAGTTAGTAGCGGGATAGGGGAGACCCAGTACTTC.

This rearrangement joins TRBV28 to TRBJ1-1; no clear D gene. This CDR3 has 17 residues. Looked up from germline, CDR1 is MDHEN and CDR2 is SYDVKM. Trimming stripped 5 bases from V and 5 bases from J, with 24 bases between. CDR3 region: CASSPPRPADLRTEAFF. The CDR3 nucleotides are TGTGCCAGCAGTCCCCCAAGGCCCGCTGACTTGCGGACTGAAGCTTTCTTT. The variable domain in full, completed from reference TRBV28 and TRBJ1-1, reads DVKVTQSSRYLVKRTGEKVFLECVQDMDHENMFWYRQDPGLGLRLIYFSYDVKMKEKGDIPEGYSVSREKKERFSLILESASTNQTSMYLCASSPPRPADLRTEAFFGQGTRLTVV.

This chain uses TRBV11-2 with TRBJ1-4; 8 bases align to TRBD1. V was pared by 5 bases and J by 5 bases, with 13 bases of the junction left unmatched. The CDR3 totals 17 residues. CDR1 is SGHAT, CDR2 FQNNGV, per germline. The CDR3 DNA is TGTGCCAGCAGCCAAGGGGGGCAGGGGGCCCCGAATGAAAAACTGTTTTTT. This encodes CASSQGGQGAPNEKLFF.

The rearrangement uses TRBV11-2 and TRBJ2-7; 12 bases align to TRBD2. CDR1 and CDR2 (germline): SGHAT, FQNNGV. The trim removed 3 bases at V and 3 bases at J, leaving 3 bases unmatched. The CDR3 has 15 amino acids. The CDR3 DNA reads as TGTGCCAGCAGCTTGACTAGCGGGAGCTTCTACGAGCAGTACTTC. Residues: CASSLTSGSFYEQYF. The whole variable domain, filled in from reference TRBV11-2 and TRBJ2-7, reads EAGVAQSPRYKIIEKRQSVAFWCNPISGHATLYWYQQILGQGPKLLIQFQNNGVVDDSQLPKDRFSAERLKGVDSTLKIQPAKLEDSAVYLCASSLTSGSFYEQYFGPGTRLTVT.